This TCR beta chain was retrieved from a study of blood T cells in healthy people across ages. Study-level results: Any conclusive comparison of naive versus antigen-experienced cells was prevented by using unsorted PBMCs. Lack of knowledge of donor CMV status possibly confounded expanded clonotype changes.

The sample providers were healthy Caucasian people from Russia, aged about 6 to 90. A second about 7 to 12 cycle PCR used barcoded and J-beta primers. A template-switch adaptor containing 12 random nucleotides labeled each cDNA molecule. TCRdb passed the 5' RACE reads through MiXCR, listing each CDR3 protein once. The repertoire includes 650,000 to 950,000 distinct CDR3 sequences, 40% to 50% of them detected once, and under 20% sits in the top ten. CDR3 length: 16 amino acids. Germline CDR1 is MNHNS and CDR2 is SASEGT. After removal of 5 bases from V and 7 bases from J, the junction contained 11 bases not matched to a gene. Turning to this clonotype: Antigen: not known.

The receptor's source is a man between 60 and 75 years old in good health. The chain joins TRBV6-1 to TRBJ2-7; 13 nucleotides agree with TRBD2. The source material was blood. DNA for the CDR3: TGTGCCAGCAGTTCCGTAGGACTAGCGGGGGTATATGAGCAGTACTTC. It is translated as CASSSVGLAGVYEQYF.